This is a list of T cell receptor beta chains from one sample in a study of T cell clones after liver transplantation. Measured with immunoSEQ multiplex PCR; TCRdb has only the in-frame clones, and not every one. The sample yields nearly 15,000 clones, nearly 95% seen once. The specimen was CD8+ T cells from blood, collected before liver transplant. These receptors came from a human donor who received a liver transplant. Each CDR3 is given with its conserved first and last residue. Clone size is given for some rows only: seen once, a few or many times, or a class if the clone is expanded.

v_call: TRBV27; j_call: TRBJ2-1; clone_size: NA; cdr3_aa: CASSLRQGANEQFF
v_call: TRBV5-4; j_call: TRBJ2-1; clone_size: NA; cdr3_aa: CASSLAPSSYNEQFF
v_call: TRBV25-1; j_call: TRBJ2-3; clone_size: once; cdr3_aa: CASSEWGQESTDTQYF
v_call: TRBV4-1; j_call: TRBJ2-3; clone_size: NA; cdr3_aa: CASSRLGGTRSTDTQYF
v_call: TRBV27; j_call: TRBJ2-7; clone_size: NA; cdr3_aa: CASSPTPWTSVSYEQYF
v_call: TRBV5-1; j_call: TRBJ1-4; clone_size: NA; cdr3_aa: CASSGGDSTIF
v_call: TRBV6-1; j_call: TRBJ2-7; clone_size: NA; cdr3_aa: CASSGGQGVVYEQYF
v_call: TRBV5-6; j_call: TRBJ2-7; clone_size: NA; cdr3_aa: CASSDLAGPSYEQYF
v_call: TRBV27; j_call: TRBJ2-1; clone_size: NA; cdr3_aa: CASRGGSSYNEQFF
v_call: TRBV7-9; j_call: TRBJ2-7; clone_size: large; cdr3_aa: CASSPPTGSYEQYF
v_call: TRBV7-3; j_call: TRBJ2-3; clone_size: NA; cdr3_aa: CASSRTSGRSDTQYF
v_call: TRBV19; j_call: TRBJ1-1; clone_size: NA; cdr3_aa: CASSILEGANTEAFF
v_call: TRBV7-9; j_call: TRBJ2-7; clone_size: NA; cdr3_aa: CASSLGGQGAYEQYF
v_call: TRBV21-1; j_call: TRBJ2-7; clone_size: NA; cdr3_aa: CASELDREGFEAYEQYF
v_call: TRBV9; j_call: TRBJ2-3; clone_size: NA; cdr3_aa: CASSPRGDRAADTQYF
v_call: TRBV29-1; j_call: TRBJ1-1; clone_size: NA; cdr3_aa: CSVGRGTGNTEAFF
v_call: TRBV27; j_call: TRBJ1-4; clone_size: NA; cdr3_aa: CASSLRDRPNEKLFF
v_call: TRBV27; j_call: TRBJ1-1; clone_size: once; cdr3_aa: CASSLRDPRTEAFF
v_call: TRBV30; j_call: TRBJ1-5; clone_size: NA; cdr3_aa: CAWTPGGNQPQHF
v_call: TRBV6-5; j_call: TRBJ2-7; clone_size: NA; cdr3_aa: CASSYSKGANSYEQYF
v_call: TRBV5-4; j_call: TRBJ2-1; clone_size: NA; cdr3_aa: CASSSGTEQFF
v_call: TRBV30; j_call: TRBJ2-7; clone_size: NA; cdr3_aa: CACGQGYSYEQYF
v_call: TRBV10-3; j_call: TRBJ2-5; clone_size: NA; cdr3_aa: CAISRTGNQETQYF
v_call: TRBV10-2; j_call: TRBJ2-6; clone_size: NA; cdr3_aa: CASSMGQSSGANVLTF
v_call: TRBV9; j_call: TRBJ1-4; clone_size: NA; cdr3_aa: CASSARGGEKLFF
v_call: TRBV2; j_call: TRBJ2-3; clone_size: NA; cdr3_aa: CASTPGGTVAFDTQYF
v_call: TRBV6-6; j_call: TRBJ2-1; clone_size: NA; cdr3_aa: CASSRGVGAYNEQFF
v_call: TRBV6-1; j_call: TRBJ2-7; clone_size: NA; cdr3_aa: CASSETGWLYEQYF
v_call: TRBV7-2; j_call: TRBJ1-4; clone_size: NA; cdr3_aa: CASSPLRGRSNEKLFF
v_call: TRBV27; j_call: TRBJ1-2; clone_size: NA; cdr3_aa: CASSLSIPGRLYGYTF
v_call: TRBV5-4; j_call: TRBJ2-3; clone_size: once; cdr3_aa: CASSPQRGSTDTQYF
v_call: TRBV13; j_call: TRBJ2-3; clone_size: NA; cdr3_aa: CAIRIRHGSSTDTQYF
v_call: TRBV9; j_call: TRBJ2-1; clone_size: NA; cdr3_aa: CASSVLRGGEQFF
v_call: TRBV9; j_call: TRBJ2-3; clone_size: NA; cdr3_aa: CASSVAGLGADTQYF
v_call: TRBV5-1; j_call: TRBJ2-1; clone_size: NA; cdr3_aa: CASSITSGSGEQFF
v_call: TRBV6-5; j_call: TRBJ2-4; clone_size: NA; cdr3_aa: CASRGTRDIQYF
v_call: TRBV28; j_call: TRBJ2-1; clone_size: NA; cdr3_aa: CASSARDSYNEQFF
v_call: TRBV7-6; j_call: TRBJ2-1; clone_size: once; cdr3_aa: CASRPSGGLEVNEQFF
v_call: TRBV27; j_call: TRBJ2-5; clone_size: NA; cdr3_aa: CASSLFREETQYF
v_call: TRBV5-6; j_call: TRBJ2-7; clone_size: NA; cdr3_aa: CASSPGVTYEQYF
v_call: TRBV19; j_call: TRBJ2-1; clone_size: NA; cdr3_aa: CASSIRDRGPLQFF
v_call: TRBV10-1; j_call: TRBJ2-7; clone_size: NA; cdr3_aa: CASSESVSGAYEQYF
v_call: TRBV6-5; j_call: TRBJ2-2; clone_size: NA; cdr3_aa: CASSYSPGVPGELFF
v_call: TRBV7-9; j_call: TRBJ2-5; clone_size: NA; cdr3_aa: CASSRTSGRVETQYF
v_call: TRBV30; j_call: TRBJ1-1; clone_size: NA; cdr3_aa: CAYDRDRAAYVNTEAFF
v_call: TRBV6-5; j_call: TRBJ2-7; clone_size: NA; cdr3_aa: CASSYAVYEQYF
v_call: TRBV28; j_call: TRBJ1-3; clone_size: NA; cdr3_aa: CASSLSGNTIYF
v_call: TRBV5-4; j_call: TRBJ2-7; clone_size: large; cdr3_aa: CASSSQYGEQYF
v_call: TRBV27; j_call: TRBJ2-7; clone_size: NA; cdr3_aa: CASSLFSGAGWEQYF
v_call: TRBV6-1; j_call: TRBJ2-1; clone_size: NA; cdr3_aa: CASSEAWQVLYNEQFF
v_call: TRBV29-1; j_call: TRBJ2-7; clone_size: NA; cdr3_aa: CSASGTKTYEQYF
v_call: TRBV15; j_call: TRBJ2-7; clone_size: NA; cdr3_aa: CATSRAPGTSGTYEQYF
v_call: TRBV4-2; j_call: TRBJ2-7; clone_size: NA; cdr3_aa: CASSQEGGYEQYF
v_call: TRBV27; j_call: TRBJ1-3; clone_size: NA; cdr3_aa: CASKEAGDAVGNTIYF
v_call: TRBV7-7; j_call: TRBJ2-2; clone_size: NA; cdr3_aa: CASSLLNGINTGELFF
v_call: TRBV7-6; j_call: TRBJ2-7; clone_size: NA; cdr3_aa: CASRPGQGAYEQYF
v_call: TRBV23-1; j_call: TRBJ2-2; clone_size: NA; cdr3_aa: CASSQSTGVTGELFF
v_call: TRBV4-2; j_call: TRBJ2-5; clone_size: NA; cdr3_aa: CASSPNRASGQETQYF
v_call: TRBV6-1; j_call: TRBJ2-1; clone_size: NA; cdr3_aa: CASSPSRLAGNEQFF
v_call: TRBV18; j_call: TRBJ2-5; clone_size: NA; cdr3_aa: CASSPPKGQQETQYF